The clone carrying this T cell receptor beta chain was counted many times. Its antigen is undetermined. Per the germline V gene, CDR1 is LNHDA and CDR2 is SQIVND (reference sequence). V lost 5 bases and J lost 2, with 10 bases in between. The CDR3 totals 13 residues. TCRdb re-derived calls from the 5' RACE reads in MiXCR, one entry per CDR3 protein. Of about 100,000 distinct CDR3 sequences listed, 5.9% are singletons. This specimen comes from a study of identical twins. Study-wide results and limits: Excess sharing between twins was weaker in beta out-of-frame sequences. Cord blood beta clonotypes that were abundant carried fewer insertions, and memory repertoires showed no such trend. Alpha sequences out of frame and shared by twins had excess low generation probability.

The TCR sequence derives from a woman aged 50 to 60 in good health. The specimen was memory T cells sorted from blood. The chain joins TRBV19 to TRBJ2-7; a possible D gene is TRBD1 (5 bases). CDR3 bases: TGTGCCAGTAGTTACGGACACACCTACGAGCAGTACTTC. This codes for CASSYGHTYEQYF.